This T cell receptor beta chain was retrieved from a study of early T cells in non-severe SARS-CoV-2 infection. Study-level information: Investigators sequenced bulk RNA drawn from unsorted whole blood, and chains remained unpaired. Regarding the study as a whole: Matches to VDJdb favored anti-spike CD8 responses and missed private and CD4 specificities.

This CDR3 is built from 13 residues. The germline V gene encodes CDR1 SNHLY and CDR2 FYNNEI. Trimming shortened V by 1 base and J by 4 bases, and 7 bases separated the two germline ends. Individually, cDNA molecules had unique molecular identifiers attached to them. TCRdb reprocessed the 5' RACE reads via MiXCR and lists one record per CDR3 protein. The profile shows roughly 34,000 distinct CDR3 sequences, roughly 5.7% of them singletons. In its sample, this clonotype was seen a few times. Its antigen is unidentified. The receptor was isolated from an adult who was a healthcare worker with PCR-confirmed SARS-CoV-2 infection or an uninfected control (not recorded which). The V gene is TRBV2, the J gene TRBJ1-2; D ambiguous. Sequencing was done on a sample of whole blood. As DNA, the CDR3 is TGTGCCAGCAGTGAAGAACAGTTCTATGGCTACACCTTC. This gives the protein CASSEEQFYGYTF.